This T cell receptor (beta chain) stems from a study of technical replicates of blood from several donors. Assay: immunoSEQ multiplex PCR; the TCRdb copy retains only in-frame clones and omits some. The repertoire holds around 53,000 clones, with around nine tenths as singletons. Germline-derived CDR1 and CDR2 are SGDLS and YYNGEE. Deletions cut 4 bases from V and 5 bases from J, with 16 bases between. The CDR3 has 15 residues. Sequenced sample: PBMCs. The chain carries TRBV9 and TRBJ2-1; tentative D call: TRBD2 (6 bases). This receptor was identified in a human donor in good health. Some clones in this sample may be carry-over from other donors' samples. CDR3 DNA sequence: TGTGCCAGCAGCCCATCGACTAGTAAGGACAATGAGCAGTTCTTC. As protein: CASSPSTSKDNEQFF.